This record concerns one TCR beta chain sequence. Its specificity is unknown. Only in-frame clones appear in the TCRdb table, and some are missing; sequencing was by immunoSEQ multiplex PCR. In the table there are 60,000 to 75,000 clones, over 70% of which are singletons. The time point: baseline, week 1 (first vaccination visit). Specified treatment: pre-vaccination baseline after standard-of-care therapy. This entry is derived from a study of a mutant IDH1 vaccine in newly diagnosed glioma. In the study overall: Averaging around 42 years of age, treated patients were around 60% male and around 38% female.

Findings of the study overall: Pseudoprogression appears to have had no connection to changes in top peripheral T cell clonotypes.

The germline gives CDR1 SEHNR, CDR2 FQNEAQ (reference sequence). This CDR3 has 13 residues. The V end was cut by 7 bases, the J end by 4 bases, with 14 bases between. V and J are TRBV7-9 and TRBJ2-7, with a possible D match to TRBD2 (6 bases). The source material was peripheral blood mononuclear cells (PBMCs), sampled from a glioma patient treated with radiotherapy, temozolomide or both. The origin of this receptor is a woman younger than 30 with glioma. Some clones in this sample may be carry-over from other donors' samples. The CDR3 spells CASTDSGGYEQYF. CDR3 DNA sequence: TGTGCCAGCACCGACTCCGGGGGTTACGAGCAGTACTTC.